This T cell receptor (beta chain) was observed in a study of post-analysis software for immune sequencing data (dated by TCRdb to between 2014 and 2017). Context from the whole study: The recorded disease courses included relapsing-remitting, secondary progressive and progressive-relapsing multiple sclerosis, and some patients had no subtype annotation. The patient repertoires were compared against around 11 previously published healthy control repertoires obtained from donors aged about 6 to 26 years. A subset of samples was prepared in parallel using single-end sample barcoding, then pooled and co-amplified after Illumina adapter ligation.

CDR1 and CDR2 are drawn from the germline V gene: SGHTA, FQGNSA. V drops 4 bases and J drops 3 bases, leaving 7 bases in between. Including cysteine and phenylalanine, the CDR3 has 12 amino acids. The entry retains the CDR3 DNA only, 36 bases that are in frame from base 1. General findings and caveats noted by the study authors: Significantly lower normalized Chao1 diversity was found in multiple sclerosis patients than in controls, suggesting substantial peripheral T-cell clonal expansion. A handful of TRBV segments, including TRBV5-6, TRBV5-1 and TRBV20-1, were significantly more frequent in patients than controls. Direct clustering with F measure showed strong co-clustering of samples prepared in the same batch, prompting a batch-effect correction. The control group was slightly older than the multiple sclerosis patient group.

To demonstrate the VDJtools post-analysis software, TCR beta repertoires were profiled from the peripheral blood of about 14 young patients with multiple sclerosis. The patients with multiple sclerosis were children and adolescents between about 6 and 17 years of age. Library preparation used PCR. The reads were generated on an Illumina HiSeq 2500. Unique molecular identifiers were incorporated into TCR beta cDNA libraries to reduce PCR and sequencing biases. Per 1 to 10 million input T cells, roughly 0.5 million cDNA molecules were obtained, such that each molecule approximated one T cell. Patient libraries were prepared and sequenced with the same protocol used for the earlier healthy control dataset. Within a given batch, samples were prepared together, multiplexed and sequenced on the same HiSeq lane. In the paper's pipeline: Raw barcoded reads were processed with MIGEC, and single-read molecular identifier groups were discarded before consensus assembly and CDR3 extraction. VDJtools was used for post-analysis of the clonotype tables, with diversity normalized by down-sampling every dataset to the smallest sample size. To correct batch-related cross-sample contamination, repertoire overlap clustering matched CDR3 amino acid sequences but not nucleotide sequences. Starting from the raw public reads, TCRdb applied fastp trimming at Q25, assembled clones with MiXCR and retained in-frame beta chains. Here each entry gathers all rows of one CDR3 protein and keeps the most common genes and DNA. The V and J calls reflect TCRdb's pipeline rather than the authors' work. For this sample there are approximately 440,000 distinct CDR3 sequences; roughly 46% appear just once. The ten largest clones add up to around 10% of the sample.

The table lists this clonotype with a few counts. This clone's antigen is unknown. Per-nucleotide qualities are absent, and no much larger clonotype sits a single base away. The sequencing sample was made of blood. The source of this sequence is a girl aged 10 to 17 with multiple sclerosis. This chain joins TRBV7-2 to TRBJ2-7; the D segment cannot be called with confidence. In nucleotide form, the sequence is TGTGCCAGCAGCTCATTCATCTACGAGCAGTACTTC. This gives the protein CASSSFIYEQYF.